The 29 T cell receptor beta chains below come from one sample, sequenced in a study of shared clonotypes between healthy human individuals. Here immunoSEQ multiplex PCR was the method, and the copy in TCRdb shows in-frame clones only, minus some. Of under 1,100,000 clones listed, under 80% were seen once; the top ten hold 1.4%. What was sequenced was memory CD4+ T cells sorted from blood. This sample's subset: CD45RA-negative fraction. The receptors derive from a man younger than 35 in good health.

This clone was picked up a small number of times. The chain joins TRBV18 to TRBJ2-7; the match to TRBD1 covers 7 bases. With V trimmed by 8 bases and J by 0 bases, 4 bases remained unmatched. The CDR3 runs 13 residues. Germline CDR1 KGHSH, CDR2 LQKENI. In DNA form, the CDR3 reads TGTGCCAGCGTAGGACAGGCCTCCTACGAGCAGTACTTC. Amino acids: CASVGQASYEQYF. Combining the CDR3 with reference TRBV18 and TRBJ2-7 gives the whole variable domain NAGVMQNPRHLVRRRGQEARLRCSPMKGHSHVYWYRQLPEEGLKFMVYLQKENIIDESGMPKERFSAEFPKEGPSILRIQQVVRGDSAAYFCASVGQASYEQYFGPGTRLTVT.

This clone has at least ten counts. The CDR3 loop reads CASSLVGRIRRGEAFF. The DNA for the CDR3 is TGCGCCAGCAGCTTGGTAGGCAGAATTAGAAGAGGTGAAGCTTTCTTT. The gene calls are TRBV5-1 and TRBJ1-1; D unclear. Germline CDR1 and CDR2: SGHRS and YFSETQ. V lost 0 bases and J lost 7, with 19 bases in between. The CDR3 covers 16 residues.

This clone has just a few counts. V gene TRBV7-6 combines with J gene TRBJ2-7; weak D call: TRBD2 (6 bases). Trimming left V 4 bases short and J 3 bases short, with 13 bases between. Germline V lookup: CDR1 SGHVS, CDR2 FNYEAQ. This CDR3 is built from 14 residues. Here the CDR3 reads CASSSVEGSYEQYF. The CDR3 DNA follows: TGTGCCAGCAGCTCCGTGGAGGGAAGCTACGAGCAGTACTTC.

This rearrangement joins TRBV7-8 to TRBJ1-6; the D is unclear. V lost 3 bases, J lost 7 bases, and 10 bases lay in between. Germline V gene lookup returns CDR1 SGHVS and CDR2 FQNEAQ. The CDR3 sequence is 14 residues long. This chain's CDR3 is CASSLPGYNSPLHF. DNA of the CDR3: TGTGCCAGCAGCTTGCCGGGGTACAATTCACCCCTCCACTTT.

This clone came up once. This chain links TRBV19 with TRBJ2-2; 8 bases line up with TRBD1. The CDR3 loop spans 16 amino acids. V was clipped by 2 bases and J by 4 bases; unmatched bases: 6. CDR1 and CDR2 from the germline V gene are LNHDA and SQIVND (reference sequence). CDR3 bases: TGTGCCAGTAGTATAAGACAGGGGTCCCTCACCGGGGAGCTGTTTTTT. Translation gives CASSIRQGSLTGELFF.

This clone was seen repeatedly, ten times or more. The rearrangement joins TRBV7-9 to TRBJ1-2, with TRBD1 as a possible D gene (5 bases). V shed 1 base and J shed 6 bases, with 9 bases lying between them. Germline V gives CDR1 SEHNR, CDR2 FQNEAQ (reference sequence). The CDR3 totals 13 residues. The CDR3 region is CASSLVGGDGYTF. Written as DNA, the CDR3 is TGTGCCAGCAGCTTAGTTGGAGGGGATGGCTACACCTTC.

This clone was picked up a small number of times. V is TRBV7-9 and J is TRBJ2-5; 9 bases fit TRBD2. V lost 6 bases to trimming and J lost 2 bases; unmatched junction nucleotides: 10. CDR3 length: 16 residues. Germline CDR1 and CDR2: SEHNR and FQNEAQ (reference sequence). The CDR3 DNA reads TGTGCCAGCAGTCCTCGGACTAGCGTGGGGCAAGAGACCCAGTACTTC. Its protein is CASSPRTSVGQETQYF.

Only a few counts were recorded for this clone. This specimen includes other DNA sequences encoding the same CDR3. The chain uses TRBV11-2 and TRBJ2-6; D gene uncertain. V was cut by 4 bases and J by 2 bases, with 6 bases left in between. The germline V gene encodes CDR1 SGHAT and CDR2 FQNNGV. CDR3 length: 14 amino acids. Written as DNA, the CDR3 is TGTGCCAGCAGCTCCACGACTGGGGCCAACGTCCTGACTTTC. Protein: CASSSTTGANVLTF.

The gene calls are TRBV25-1 and TRBJ2-1, with TRBD1 matching 8 bases. The germline CDR1 and CDR2 sequences are MGHDK and SYGVNS. This CDR3 contains 16 residues. After removal of 4 bases from V and 0 bases from J, the junction contained 5 bases not matched to a gene. The CDR3 DNA reads as TGTGCCAGCAGTGGGAATACAGGGGGCTCCTACAATGAGCAGTTCTTC. Encoded protein: CASSGNTGGSYNEQFF.

The genes are TRBV5-5 and TRBJ2-1, with a tentative D call TRBD1 (6 bases). From germline, CDR1 is SGHKS and CDR2 YYEKEE (reference sequence). This CDR3 is 15 amino acids long. V was shortened by 2 bases and J by 0 bases, with 9 bases between the two germline ends. This chain's CDR3 is CASSLTGLSYNEQFF. The CDR3 nucleotides read TGTGCCAGCAGCTTAACAGGGCTCTCCTACAATGAGCAGTTCTTC.

This clone was observed a few times. The chain employs TRBV10-3 and TRBJ1-1; D not resolved. From germline, CDR1 is ENHRY and CDR2 SYGVKD. Trimming removed 8 bases from V and 1 base from J, with 11 bases in between. This CDR3 region has 13 residues. This chain's CDR3 is CAIAARENTEAFF. CDR3 DNA: TGTGCCATCGCCGCCCGGGAGAACACTGAAGCTTTCTTT.

The genes are TRBV6-6 and TRBJ2-2, with a possible D match to TRBD2 (6 bases). Germline lookup yields CDR1 MNHNY and CDR2 SVGAGI (reference sequence). Trimming took off 4 bases at V and 0 bases at J, with 6 bases between the two ends. There are 14 residues in the CDR3. In DNA, the CDR3 is TGTGCCAGCAGTTGGGACTCGAACACCGGGGAGCTGTTTTTT. Translating it yields CASSWDSNTGELFF.

This sequence joins TRBV6-1 and TRBJ2-7, with D perhaps TRBD2 (5 bases). The CDR3 is made up of 17 amino acids. The V end was cut by 3 bases, the J end by 0 bases, with 18 bases between. Germline-derived CDR1 and CDR2 are MNHNS and SASEGT. The CDR3: CASSDRAHVRGSYEQYF. The DNA of the CDR3 is TGTGCCAGCAGTGACCGGGCCCATGTTCGGGGCTCCTACGAGCAGTACTTC.

V and J are TRBV28 and TRBJ1-5, with a possible D match to TRBD1 (6 bases). The germline V and J ends were trimmed by 8 bases and 3 bases, with 11 bases remaining between them. CDR3 size: 13 residues. Germline CDR1 reads MDHEN; CDR2 reads SYDVKM. This CDR3 reads CASQGQYNQPQHF. The CDR3 DNA reads as TGTGCCAGCCAGGGACAATACAATCAGCCCCAGCATTTT.

In regard to this clone: The identical CDR3 is also encoded by other nucleotide sequences in the sample. The gene calls are TRBV7-3 and TRBJ1-5; the D is unclear. V gave up 2 bases and J gave up 0 bases, with 2 bases separating them. The CDR3 length is 13 residues. Germline CDR1 and CDR2: SGHTA and FQGTGA. This CDR3 is CASSLSSNQPQHF. CDR3 DNA: TGTGCCAGCAGCTTATCTAGCAATCAGCCCCAGCATTTT. The full variable domain, completed using reference TRBV7-3 and TRBJ1-5, is GAGVSQTPSNKVTEKGKYVELRCDPISGHTALYWYRQSLGQGPEFLIYFQGTGAADDSGLPNDRFFAVRPEGSVSTLKIQRTERGDSAVYLCASSLSSNQPQHFGDGTRLSIL.

CDR3 nucleotide sequence: TGTGCCAGCAGCTTAGCAGCCGGGACAGGGGCCGGTGGCTACACCTTC. It codes for CASSLAAGTGAGGYTF. J is TRBJ1-2 and V is TRBV7-9, with 10 bases identical to TRBD1. Germline V gives CDR1 SEHNR, CDR2 FQNEAQ (reference sequence). With V trimmed by 0 bases and J by 7 bases, 8 bases remained unmatched. The CDR3 extends over 16 amino acids. Variable domain in full (rest from reference TRBV7-9 and TRBJ1-2): DTGVSQNPRHKITKRGQNVTFRCDPISEHNRLYWYRQTLGQGPEFLTYFQNEAQLEKSRLLSDRFSAERPKGSFSTLEIQRTEQGDSAMYLCASSLAAGTGAGGYTFGSGTRLTVV.

V gene TRBV6-5 combines with J gene TRBJ2-3; D gene uncertain. The germline V and J ends were trimmed by 7 bases and 0 bases, with 11 bases remaining between them. CDR1 is MNHEY and CDR2 is SVGAGI in the germline V gene. The CDR3 consists of 14 residues. In DNA, the CDR3 is TGTGCCAGCACCCCGTCCCCTAGCACAGATACGCAGTATTTT. Translated: CASTPSPSTDTQYF.

The V gene is TRBV11-2, the J gene TRBJ2-1, with D perhaps TRBD2 (5 bases). Germline values: CDR1 SGHAT, CDR2 FQNNGV. The CDR3 is 14 residues long. The V end was cut by 4 bases, the J end by 7 bases, with 14 bases between. The CDR3 reads CASSSIRPGNEQFF. CDR3 in DNA: TGTGCCAGCAGCTCCATAAGACCGGGGAATGAGCAGTTCTTC.

This chain joins TRBV18 and TRBJ2-3, with 7 bases identical to TRBD1. The trim removed 1 base at V and 13 bases at J, leaving 8 bases unmatched. Germline V lookup: CDR1 KGHSH, CDR2 LQKENI. The CDR3 is made up of 13 amino acids. CDR3 DNA: TGTGCCAGCTCACCACTAGGCCAGGGGGTCGAGTATTTT. Its translation is CASSPLGQGVEYF.

The rearrangement joins TRBV2 to TRBJ1-2; 7 bases agree with TRBD1. Looked up from germline, CDR1 is SNHLY and CDR2 is FYNNEI. V lost 6 bases and J lost 3; bases outside the gene matches: 10. The CDR3 has 15 amino acids. CDR3 sequence (DNA): TGTGCCAGCAGGGGCCCGGACAGGTTGGACTATGGCTACACCTTC. Protein product: CASRGPDRLDYGYTF. The variable domain in full, with the rest retrieved from reference TRBV2 and TRBJ1-2, is EPEVTQTPSHQVTQMGQEVILRCVPISNHLYFYWYRQILGQKVEFLVSFYNNEISEKSEIFDDQFSVERPDGSNFTLKIRSTKLEDSAMYFCASRGPDRLDYGYTFGSGTRLTVV.

The rearrangement joins TRBV7-2 to TRBJ1-1, with D tentatively TRBD1 (5 bases). Trimming took off 1 base at V and 5 bases at J, with 17 bases between the two ends. CDR3 length equals 16 residues. Germline values: CDR1 SGHTA, CDR2 FQGNSA. The CDR3 sequence: CASSLVSQGSGTEAFF. CDR3 DNA sequence: TGTGCCAGCAGCTTAGTATCTCAGGGAAGCGGGACTGAAGCTTTCTTT.

A few counts support this clone. This chain uses TRBV6-5 with TRBJ2-7, with a possible D match to TRBD1 (6 bases). Germline loops: CDR1 MNHEY, CDR2 SVGAGI. Trimming left V 1 base short and J 2 bases short, with 9 bases between. The CDR3 has 14 residues. Here the CDR3 DNA reads TGTGCCAGCAGTTACTGGGACACCACCTACGAGCAGTACTTC. Its protein is CASSYWDTTYEQYF.

This clone has just a few counts. The chain employs TRBV5-8 and TRBJ2-2, with D perhaps matching TRBD2 (6 bases). V lost 4 bases to trimming and J lost 5 bases, with 12 bases between them. CDR1 and CDR2 from the germline V gene are SGHTS and YDEGEE. This CDR3 has 14 residues. The CDR3 reads CASSGGVVTGELFF. The CDR3 bases are TGTGCCAGCAGCGGAGGGGTCGTGACCGGGGAGCTGTTTTTT.

Concerning this clone: It may be a read error: a sequence one base away is much more abundant. The chain joins TRBV5-6 to TRBJ1-3; D remains unclear. This CDR3 comprises 15 residues. CDR1 and CDR2 from the germline V gene are SGHDT and YYEEEE. The CDR3 protein is CASSLARGNGSTIYF. CDR3 bases: TGTGCCAGCAGCTTGGCCCGGGGAAATGGAAGCACCATATATTTT.

The chain links TRBV27 to TRBJ1-1; D may be TRBD1 (5 bases). Looked up from germline, CDR1 is MNHEY and CDR2 is SMNVEV (reference sequence). With 6 bases removed from V and 2 bases from J, the gap between germline ends came to 13 bases. This CDR3 is 14 amino acids long. CDR3 residues: CASSSQTVNTEAFF. The CDR3 nucleotides read TGTGCCAGCAGCTCCCAGACAGTAAACACTGAAGCTTTCTTT.

The chain links TRBV10-3 to TRBJ1-2; the D is unclear. Germline V gene sequence: CDR1 ENHRY, CDR2 SYGVKD. There are 12 residues in the CDR3. V was pared by 6 bases and J by 6 bases, with 11 bases between. The CDR3 DNA sequence: TGTGCCATCAGCTGGGCAGATAATGGCTACACCTTC. Translating it yields CAISWADNGYTF.

The rearrangement links TRBV6-6 to TRBJ2-1; D may be TRBD1 (6 bases). Germline V gene lookup returns CDR1 MNHNY and CDR2 SVGAGI (reference sequence). The CDR3 sequence is 13 residues long. V was trimmed by 0 bases and J by 7 bases, leaving 7 bases between them. The CDR3 region is CASSYSRGNEQFF. DNA for the CDR3: TGTGCCAGCAGTTACTCGAGGGGGAATGAGCAGTTCTTC.

The rearrangement links TRBV4-3 to TRBJ1-2; D might be TRBD1 (6 bases). CDR1 is LGHNA and CDR2 is YSLEER in the germline V gene. This CDR3 contains 15 residues. Trimming cost V 3 bases and J 8 bases, with 19 bases left between them. CDR3 sequence (DNA): TGCGCCAGCAGCCAGGGTTACAGGGTTGCAGGGGGCTACACCTTC. Protein product: CASSQGYRVAGGYTF.

The CDR3 reads CASSPPTRQEWFGNEQFF. In nucleotides, the CDR3 is TGTGCCAGCTCACCACCGACACGCCAGGAATGGTTCGGCAATGAGCAGTTCTTC. This chain joins TRBV18 and TRBJ2-1; unclear D gene. The CDR3 sequence is 18 residues long. Germline assignment: CDR1 KGHSH and CDR2 LQKENI. Trimming left V 0 bases short and J 6 bases short, with 21 bases between.